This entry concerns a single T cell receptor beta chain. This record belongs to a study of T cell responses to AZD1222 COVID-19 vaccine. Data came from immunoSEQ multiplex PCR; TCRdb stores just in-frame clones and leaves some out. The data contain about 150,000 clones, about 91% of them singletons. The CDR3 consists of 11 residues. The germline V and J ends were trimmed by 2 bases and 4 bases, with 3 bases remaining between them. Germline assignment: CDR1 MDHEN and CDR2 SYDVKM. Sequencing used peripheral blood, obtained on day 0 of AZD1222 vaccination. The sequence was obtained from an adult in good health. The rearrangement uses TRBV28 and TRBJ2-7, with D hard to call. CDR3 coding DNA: TGTGCCAGCAGTTTAGGGTACGAGCAGTACTTC. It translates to CASSLGYEQYF. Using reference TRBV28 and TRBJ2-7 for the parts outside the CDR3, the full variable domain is DVKVTQSSRYLVKRTGEKVFLECVQDMDHENMFWYRQDPGLGLRLIYFSYDVKMKEKGDIPEGYSVSREKKERFSLILESASTNQTSMYLCASSLGYEQYFGPGTRLTVT.